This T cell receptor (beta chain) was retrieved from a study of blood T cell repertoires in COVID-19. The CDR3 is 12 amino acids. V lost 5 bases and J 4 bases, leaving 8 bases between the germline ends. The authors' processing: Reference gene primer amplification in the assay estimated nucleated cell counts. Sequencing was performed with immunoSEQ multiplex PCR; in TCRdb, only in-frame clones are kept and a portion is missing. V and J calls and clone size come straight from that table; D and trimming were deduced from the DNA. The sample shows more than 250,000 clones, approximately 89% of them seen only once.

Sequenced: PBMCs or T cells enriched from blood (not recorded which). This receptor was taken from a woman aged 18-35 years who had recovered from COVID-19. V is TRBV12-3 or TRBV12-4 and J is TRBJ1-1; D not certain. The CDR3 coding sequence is TGTGCCAGCAGTCCCGGGAGCACTGAAGCTTTCTTT. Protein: CASSPGSTEAFF.